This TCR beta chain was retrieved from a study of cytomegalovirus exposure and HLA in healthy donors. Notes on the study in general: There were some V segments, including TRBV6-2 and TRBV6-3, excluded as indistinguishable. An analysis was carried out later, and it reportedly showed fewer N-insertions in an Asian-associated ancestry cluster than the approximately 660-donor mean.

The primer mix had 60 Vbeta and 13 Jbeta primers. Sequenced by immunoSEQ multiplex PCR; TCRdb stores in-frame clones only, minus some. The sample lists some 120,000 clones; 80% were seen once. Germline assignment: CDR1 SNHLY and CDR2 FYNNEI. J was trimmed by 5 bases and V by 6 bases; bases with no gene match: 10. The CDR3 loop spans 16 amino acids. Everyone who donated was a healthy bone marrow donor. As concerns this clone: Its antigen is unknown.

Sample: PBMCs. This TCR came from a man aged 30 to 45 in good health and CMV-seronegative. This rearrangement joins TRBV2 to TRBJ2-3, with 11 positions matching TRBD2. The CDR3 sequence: CASRYSGRARQDTQYF. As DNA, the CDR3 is TGTGCCAGCAGATATAGCGGGAGGGCCCGGCAAGATACGCAGTATTTT.